This TCR beta chain was documented in a study of blood T cell repertoires in COVID-19 (dated by TCRdb to about 2020). Turning to the overall study: The collaborator samples originated in the United States, Italy and Spain and spanned the acute and convalescent phases of COVID-19. Sample metadata almost always included a de-identified subject ID, COVID-19 status, age in years and sex. The samples were drawn from two sources: the first 160 participants of the ongoing ImmuneRACE study, and about 1,300 subjects contributed by 6 global collaborators. Where available, HLA class I and class II types were obtained from metadata supplied by the sample provider rather than from assay-based typing. The repertoires were released in a freely available public database meant as a resource for research on the immune response to SARS-CoV-2. The material from the prospective study consisted of cDNA or gDNA derived from T cells, B-cell-depleted T cells, or PBMCs. Subjects who had been exposed to COVID-19, were actively infected with it, or had recovered from it provided the deeply sampled blood TCRbeta repertoires that made up the dataset. What the research found in general, with its limitations: The quantity of clinical and demographic metadata differed by source and by participant and was supplied without curation.

V lost 2 bases and J lost 4 bases; the stretch between them is 11 bases long. The germline V gene yields MNHEY for CDR1 and SVGAGI for CDR2. Taken from cysteine to phenylalanine, the CDR3 has 14 residues. The read is trimmed to its CDR3 DNA, 42 bases read in frame from base 1. Collaborating institutions collected whole blood in K2EDTA tubes following their own protocols. For TCRbeta analysis, collaborators shipped samples in one of three forms: frozen whole blood, isolated PBMCs, or DNA extracted from either of those sample types. The immunoSEQ Assay, a bias-controlled multiplex PCR, was used to amplify TCRbeta CDR3 regions from genomic DNA. Per the original workflow: Within the assay, amplification of reference gene primers was used to estimate how many nucleated cells each sample contained. Sequence reads were collapsed and filtered to measure the absolute abundance of every unique TCRbeta CDR3 rearrangement. For each sample, productive Simpson clonality was calculated as the square root of Simpson's diversity index over productive rearrangements. Sourced from immuneACCESS, this table was stored by TCRdb with only in-frame sequences that have V and J called. A share of the clones is absent; for the studies checked, an unresolved V gene accounts for under half, and the remainder has no known explanation. Clone size and V and J calls were adopted from that table, with D and trimming inferred from the DNA. The sample table shows approximately 39,000 clones, and about 89% are seen once. The ten largest clones take up less than 25% of the sample.

About this clone: Its antigen is unknown. No base-level quality is on record; no much larger clone is a single base apart.

This chain joins TRBV6-5 to TRBJ1-2; no D gene can be assigned with confidence. The clonotype comes from a man between 45 and 60 years old with active or convalescent COVID-19. The specimen sequenced was peripheral blood. The bases read TGTGCCAGCAGTTACGCGGAGGGTAGCTATGGCTACACCTTC. It encodes CASSYAEGSYGYTF.